A single sample gave rise to the 13 T cell receptor beta chains below, sequenced in a study of control samples from healthy donors and cancer patients. Measured with immunoSEQ multiplex PCR; TCRdb has only the in-frame clones, and not every one. The table has tens of thousands of clones, 80% to 90% seen once; the top ten hold roughly 12%. The sequenced sample consisted of PBMCs. All receptors derive from a woman in her fifties or sixties with lung cancer.

The V and J genes are TRBV7-6 and TRBJ2-3; maybe TRBD2 (5 bases). Germline V lookup: CDR1 SGHVS, CDR2 FNYEAQ. The CDR3 totals 12 residues. Trimming removed 5 bases at V and 7 bases at J, with 10 bases between. In nucleotides, the CDR3 is TGTGCCAGCAGCCCACTAGGAAATACGCAGTATTTT. Translating gives CASSPLGNTQYF.

The J gene is TRBJ2-7, the V gene TRBV19; D remains unclear. Trimming stripped 9 bases from V and 2 bases from J, with 8 bases between. Germline V lookup: CDR1 LNHDA, CDR2 SQIVND (reference sequence). CDR3 length equals 11 residues. Written as DNA, the CDR3 is TGTGCCAGCGGACCAGCCTACGAGCAGTACTTC. Residues: CASGPAYEQYF.

The rearrangement joins TRBV24-1 to TRBJ2-7; 7 bases align to TRBD2. CDR1 is KGHDR, CDR2 SFDVKD, per germline. Germline trimming cut 2 bases from V and 3 bases from J; bases unmatched to any gene: 6. This CDR3 comprises 15 residues. CDR3 region: CATSDSQWGGYEQYF. The CDR3 bases are TGTGCCACCAGTGATTCGCAGTGGGGGGGCTACGAGCAGTACTTC.

The chain combines TRBV27 with TRBJ1-1; D uncertain. The CDR3 is 13 amino acids. Per the germline V gene, CDR1 is MNHEY and CDR2 is SMNVEV (reference sequence). V was trimmed by 5 bases and J by 0 bases, leaving 7 bases between them. CDR3 region: CASSPRMNTEAFF. CDR3 nucleotide sequence: TGTGCCAGCAGTCCACGCATGAACACTGAAGCTTTCTTT.

This clone turned up a few times. The same CDR3 arises from other DNA sequences in this sample as well. The genes are TRBV9 and TRBJ1-3; D gene uncertain. Trimming cost V 0 bases and J 2 bases, with 12 bases left between them. There are 16 residues in the CDR3. CDR1 and CDR2 (germline): SGDLS, YYNGEE. The CDR3 nucleotides are TGTGCCAGCAGCGTAGACGCCGGCGGAACTGGAAACACCATATATTTT. This gives the protein CASSVDAGGTGNTIYF.

The chain links TRBV4-1 to TRBJ2-3; 9 positions match TRBD2. The CDR3 sequence is 15 residues long. Trimming cost V 3 bases and J 8 bases; bases outside gene matches: 9. From germline, CDR1 is MGHRA and CDR2 YSYEKL. The CDR3: CASSQSGGSGGTQYF. The CDR3 region has the DNA TGCGCCAGCAGCCAGTCGGGGGGTAGCGGGGGTACGCAGTATTTT.

V is TRBV9 and J is TRBJ2-7; TRBD2 agrees at 9 bases. CDR1 is SGDLS and CDR2 is YYNGEE in the germline V gene. V was pared by 4 bases and J by 3 bases, with 8 bases of the junction left unmatched. CDR3 length: 15 amino acids. CDR3 nucleotide sequence: TGTGCCAGCAGCCCCCAGAGTAGCGGGAGCTACGAGCAGTACTTC. This codes for CASSPQSSGSYEQYF.

This clone was seen a handful of times. The chain has TRBV6-5 and TRBJ1-1; TRBD1 is a possible D gene (6 bases). V lost 2 bases and J lost 1, with 8 bases in between. Germline assignment: CDR1 MNHEY and CDR2 SVGAGI. CDR3 length: 14 residues. CDR3 in amino acids: CASSYQGGNTEAFF. The CDR3 region has the DNA TGTGCCAGCAGTTACCAAGGGGGGAACACTGAAGCTTTCTTT.

This chain uses TRBV7-2 with TRBJ2-3; D could derive from TRBD1 or TRBD2 (5 bases each). The CDR3 is 14 residues long. The ends were cut back, 5 bases at V and 2 bases at J, with 11 bases in the middle. Germline V CDR1 and CDR2: SGHTA, FQGNSA. Written as DNA, the CDR3 is TGTGCCAGCAGCGCACTAGGGGCCACAGATACGCAGTATTTT. It specifies CASSALGATDTQYF.

This chain links TRBV7-9 with TRBJ1-1; 8 positions agree with TRBD1. The ends lost 6 bases at V and 1 base at J; junction bases unmatched: 7. CDR3 length: 15 amino acids. Germline-derived CDR1 and CDR2 are SEHNR and FQNEAQ (reference sequence). The CDR3, as DNA: TGTGCCAGCAGGGAAATTGGACAGGGGAACACTGAAGCTTTCTTT. Its protein product is CASREIGQGNTEAFF. The full variable domain, completed using reference TRBV7-9 and TRBJ1-1, is DTGVSQNPRHKITKRGQNVTFRCDPISEHNRLYWYRQTLGQGPEFLTYFQNEAQLEKSRLLSDRFSAERPKGSFSTLEIQRTEQGDSAMYLCASREIGQGNTEAFFGQGTRLTVV.

V usage is TRBV7-2 and J usage is TRBJ2-2; 7 nucleotides agree with TRBD2. J gave up 6 bases and V 2 bases, and 15 bases lay outside the gene matches. The CDR3 totals 18 residues. The germline V gene has CDR1 SGHTA and CDR2 FQGNSA. CDR3 loop: CASSLLGGTTLRAGELFF. The CDR3, as DNA: TGTGCCAGCAGCTTACTCGGGGGGACTACCCTTAGGGCCGGGGAGCTGTTTTTT.

V is TRBV6-6 and J is TRBJ1-4; maybe TRBD1 (5 bases). CDR3 length: 16 amino acids. Germline V gives CDR1 MNHNY, CDR2 SVGAGI (reference sequence). V lost 5 bases to trimming and J lost 5 bases, with 18 bases between them. The CDR3 nucleotides read TGTGCCAGCAGTCCGCTCAGTGTGGGGGACAATGAAAAACTGTTTTTT. It codes for CASSPLSVGDNEKLFF.

This clone has just a few counts. V and J are TRBV12-3 or TRBV12-4 and TRBJ2-1, with no clear D. Between the trimmed V and J ends, which lost 8 bases and 6 bases, there was a span of 14 bases. The CDR3 covers 13 residues. The CDR3 is CASVFTLFNEQFF. The CDR3 DNA reads TGTGCCAGCGTATTCACCCTATTCAATGAGCAGTTCTTC.